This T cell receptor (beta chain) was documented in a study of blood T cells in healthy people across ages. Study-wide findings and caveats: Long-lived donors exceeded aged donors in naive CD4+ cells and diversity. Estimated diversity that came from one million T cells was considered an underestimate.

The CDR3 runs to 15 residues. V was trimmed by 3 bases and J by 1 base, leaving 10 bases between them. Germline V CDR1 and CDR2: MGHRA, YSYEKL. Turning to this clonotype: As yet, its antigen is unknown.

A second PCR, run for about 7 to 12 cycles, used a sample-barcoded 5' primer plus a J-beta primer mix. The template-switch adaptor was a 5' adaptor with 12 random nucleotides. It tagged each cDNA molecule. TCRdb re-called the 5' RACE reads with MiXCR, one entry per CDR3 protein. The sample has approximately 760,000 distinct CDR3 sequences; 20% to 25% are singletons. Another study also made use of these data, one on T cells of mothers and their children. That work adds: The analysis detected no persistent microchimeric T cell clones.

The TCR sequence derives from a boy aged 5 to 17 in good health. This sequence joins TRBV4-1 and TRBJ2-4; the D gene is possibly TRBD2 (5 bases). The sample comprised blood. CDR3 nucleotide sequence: TGCGCCAGCAGCCATTCAAGGGAGGCCAAAAACATTCAGTACTTC. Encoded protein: CASSHSREAKNIQYF.